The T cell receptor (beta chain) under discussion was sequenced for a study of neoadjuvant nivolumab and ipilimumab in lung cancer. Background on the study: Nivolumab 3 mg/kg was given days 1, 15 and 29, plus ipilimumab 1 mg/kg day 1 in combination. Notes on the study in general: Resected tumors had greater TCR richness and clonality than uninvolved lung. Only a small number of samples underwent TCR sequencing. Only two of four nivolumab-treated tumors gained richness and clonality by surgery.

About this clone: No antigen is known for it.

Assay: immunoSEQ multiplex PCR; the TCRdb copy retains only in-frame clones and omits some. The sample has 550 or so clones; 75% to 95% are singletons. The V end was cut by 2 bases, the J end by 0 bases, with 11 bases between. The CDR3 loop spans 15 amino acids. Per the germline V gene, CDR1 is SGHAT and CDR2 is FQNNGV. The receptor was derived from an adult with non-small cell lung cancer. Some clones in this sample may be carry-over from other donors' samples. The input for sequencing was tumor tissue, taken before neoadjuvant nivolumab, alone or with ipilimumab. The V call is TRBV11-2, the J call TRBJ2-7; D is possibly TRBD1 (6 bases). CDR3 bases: TGTGCCAGCAGCTTAAGTCAGGGGAGCTCCTACGAGCAGTACTTC. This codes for CASSLSQGSSYEQYF.